The T cell receptor (beta chain) under discussion was sequenced for a study of cytomegalovirus exposure and HLA in healthy donors. About this clone: Antigen unknown.

J was trimmed by 2 bases and V by 0 bases; bases with no gene match: 9. The CDR3 totals 17 residues. The germline V gene encodes CDR1 SGHDT and CDR2 YYEEEE. The study, taken as a whole, reports: Most TCR sequences were seen very rarely across donors, but some public TCRs occurred in many.

Sequencing used immunoSEQ multiplex PCR; TCRdb keeps in-frame clones, though not all of them. The table records tens of thousands of clones, 90% to 97% of them present only once. The clonotype originates from a young woman in good health and CMV-seronegative. The V call is TRBV5-6, the J call TRBJ1-2; TRBD1 matches 8 bases. Sequencing input: PBMCs. The CDR3 loop reads CASSLGGGQGKNYGYTF. The CDR3 coding sequence is TGTGCCAGCAGCTTGGGGGGCGGACAGGGAAAGAACTATGGCTACACCTTC.